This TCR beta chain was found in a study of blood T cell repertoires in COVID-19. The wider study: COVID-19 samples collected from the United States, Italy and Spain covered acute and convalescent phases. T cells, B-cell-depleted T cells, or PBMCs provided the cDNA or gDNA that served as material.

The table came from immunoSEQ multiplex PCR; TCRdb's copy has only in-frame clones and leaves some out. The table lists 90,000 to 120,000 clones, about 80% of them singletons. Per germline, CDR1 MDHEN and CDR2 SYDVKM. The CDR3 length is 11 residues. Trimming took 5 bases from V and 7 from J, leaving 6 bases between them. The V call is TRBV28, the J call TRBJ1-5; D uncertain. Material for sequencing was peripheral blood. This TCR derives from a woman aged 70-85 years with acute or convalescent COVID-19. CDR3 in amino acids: CASSTVQPQHF. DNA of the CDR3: TGTGCCAGCAGTACGGTCCAGCCCCAGCATTTT.